This T cell receptor beta chain derives from a study of CD8 T cells in ankylosing spondylitis. TCRdb re-analysed the 5' RACE reads in MiXCR, keeping a single row per CDR3 protein. Altogether about 340,000 distinct CDR3 sequences are present, around 15% being singletons, with the ten largest covering 0.9% to 1.2%. Comments on this clonotype: The antigen is not known.

Per germline, CDR1 SGHTA and CDR2 FQGNSA. V shed 0 bases, J shed 4 bases, and the junction held 7 bases outside the gene matches. CDR3 length: 17 amino acids. Study conclusions and caveats: Matched ankylosing spondylitis synovial fluid reportedly contained a significantly enriched population of disease-linked clones.

Sequenced: blood, either unsorted or a sorted T cell fraction (not recorded which). The chain has TRBV7-2 and TRBJ2-2; TRBD2 aligns across 8 bases. This receptor was taken from a male donor with ankylosing spondylitis or in good health (not recorded which). The CDR3 is CASSLARSSGSTGELFF. CDR3 nucleotides: TGTGCCAGCAGCTTAGCGAGGTCTAGCGGGTCCACCGGGGAGCTGTTTTTT.